The 28 T cell receptor beta chains below come from one sample, sequenced in a study of T cell clones after liver transplantation. TCRdb's copy holds only in-frame clones and misses some; the assay was immunoSEQ multiplex PCR. The sample includes about 85,000 clones, about 82% seen only once; the top ten take 0.45% to 0.6%. The sample consisted of CD4+ T cells from blood, taken about 46 months after liver transplant. These receptors originate from a human patient who received a liver transplant. T cells may partly derive from the graft donor.

Remarks on this clone: In the same sample, other DNA sequences code for this CDR3. The gene calls are TRBV19 and TRBJ2-1; D unresolved. Germline CDR1 LNHDA, CDR2 SQIVND (reference sequence). This CDR3 is 11 amino acids long. V was cut by 3 bases and J by 7 bases, with 4 bases left in between. The CDR3 region is CASSIRNEQFF. The CDR3 nucleotides read TGTGCCAGTAGTATCCGGAATGAGCAGTTCTTC.

The chain couples TRBV5-1 to TRBJ1-2, with unresolved D. V lost 3 bases to trimming and J lost 6 bases, with 18 bases between them. Germline values: CDR1 SGHRS, CDR2 YFSETQ. CDR3 size: 15 residues. The CDR3 nucleotides read TGCGCCAGCAGCTCCCTTGTTAACTCGGCGGATGGCTACACCTTC. It translates to CASSSLVNSADGYTF.

The rearrangement links TRBV2 to TRBJ1-1; D might be TRBD1 (5 bases). Trimming stripped 7 bases from V and 5 bases from J, with 14 bases between. CDR1 is SNHLY, CDR2 FYNNEI, per germline. The CDR3 has 13 residues. CDR3 residues: CASKRDSITEAFF. The CDR3 nucleotides read TGTGCCAGCAAGCGGGACTCTATAACTGAAGCTTTCTTT.

V and J are TRBV7-2 and TRBJ2-3; tentative D call: TRBD2 (6 bases). The CDR3 runs 16 residues. Germline values: CDR1 SGHTA, CDR2 FQGNSA. The V gene lost 2 bases and the J gene lost 2 bases, with 14 bases spanning the gap. CDR3 sequence reads: CASSLMVSGYTDTQYF. In DNA form, the CDR3 reads TGTGCCAGCAGCTTAATGGTTAGCGGCTACACAGATACGCAGTATTTT.

The V gene is TRBV7-2, the J gene TRBJ2-1, with 7 nucleotides matching TRBD1. Per germline, CDR1 SGHTA and CDR2 FQGNSA. V gave up 5 bases and J gave up 4 bases; unmatched junction bases: 5. The CDR3 has 14 residues. The CDR3 protein is CASSVGTAYNEQFF. CDR3 DNA sequence: TGTGCCAGCAGCGTCGGGACAGCATACAATGAGCAGTTCTTC.

This sequence joins TRBV7-9 and TRBJ2-7; 8 bases line up with TRBD1. V lost 5 bases and J lost 0; bases outside the gene matches: 12. CDR1 is SEHNR, CDR2 FQNEAQ, per germline (reference sequence). This CDR3 region has 17 residues. In DNA, the CDR3 is TGTGCCAGCAGCCCCGACAGGGGCTGGTTAAGCTCCTACGAGCAGTACTTC. Translated, it gives CASSPDRGWLSSYEQYF.

J is TRBJ1-3 and V is TRBV28, with 8 bases fitting TRBD1. Trimming at V came to 4 bases and at J to 0 bases, leaving 5 bases not matched to a gene. This CDR3 has 16 residues. Germline V gives CDR1 MDHEN, CDR2 SYDVKM. In DNA, the CDR3 is TGTGCCAGCAGTTCGACAGGGGAGTCCTCTGGAAACACCATATATTTT. Translating gives CASSSTGESSGNTIYF.

V usage is TRBV5-6 and J usage is TRBJ2-2, with 7 bases lining up with TRBD2. The CDR3 length is 16 residues. Looked up from germline, CDR1 is SGHDT and CDR2 is YYEEEE. Germline trimming cut 4 bases from V and 3 bases from J; bases unmatched to any gene: 9. In nucleotides, the CDR3 is TGTGCCAGCAGCCGGGGGAGGGGTGCTTACACCGGGGAGCTGTTTTTT. Translated, it gives CASSRGRGAYTGELFF.

The V call is TRBV20-1, the J call TRBJ2-1, with D uncertain. Trimming cost V 6 bases and J 4 bases, with 7 bases left between them. The CDR3 has 11 amino acids. CDR1 is DFQATT, CDR2 SNEGSKA, per germline (reference sequence). CDR3 sequence (DNA): TGCAGTGCCCCTGAGTACAATGAGCAGTTCTTC. It encodes CSAPEYNEQFF.

The V gene is TRBV5-1, the J gene TRBJ2-2; 11 bases are a match to TRBD2. From germline, CDR1 is SGHRS and CDR2 YFSETQ. The J segment lost 4 bases and the V segment lost 0 bases, leaving 8 bases of the junction unmatched. The length of the CDR3 is 18 residues. Written as DNA, the CDR3 is TGCGCCAGCAGCTTGGGCCTAGCGGGAGGATTAGGCACCGGGGAGCTGTTTTTT. It translates to CASSLGLAGGLGTGELFF.

The V and J genes are TRBV28 and TRBJ2-4, with 8 nucleotides matching TRBD2. Germline CDR1 and CDR2: MDHEN and SYDVKM. This CDR3 is built from 14 residues. V dropped 6 bases and J dropped 7; count of bases not matched to a gene: 8. The CDR3 nucleotides are TGTGCCAGCAGAACCGGGACTAGAGGGAACATTCAGTACTTC. This encodes CASRTGTRGNIQYF.

This clone has just a few counts. The sample has other DNA sequences that encode this CDR3 too. V gene TRBV2 combines with J gene TRBJ1-4; D is undetermined. CDR1 SNHLY and CDR2 FYNNEI come from the germline V gene. Trimming removed 4 bases from V and 8 bases from J, with 5 bases in between. The CDR3 is made up of 11 amino acids. In nucleotides, the CDR3 is TGTGCCAGCAGTGGTTGGGAAAAACTGTTTTTT. It encodes CASSGWEKLFF.

The CDR3 region has the DNA TGTGCCAGCAAGGGGGCCAGTTTTTACTATGGCTACACCTTC. As protein: CASKGASFYYGYTF. This sequence joins TRBV6-1 and TRBJ1-2; TRBD1 agrees at 7 bases. CDR3 length: 14 amino acids. Germline CDR1 MNHNS, CDR2 SASEGT. The trim removed 7 bases at V and 3 bases at J, leaving 8 bases unmatched.

The chain couples TRBV6-5 to TRBJ2-5; D gene unclear. The CDR3 runs 14 residues. Trimming took 3 bases from V and 7 from J, leaving 15 bases between them. Germline CDR1 reads MNHEY; CDR2 reads SVGAGI. As DNA, the CDR3 is TGTGCCAGCAGTTATGTCGGTCCCACCGGGACCCAGTACTTC. The encoded protein is CASSYVGPTGTQYF.

V gene TRBV5-1 combines with J gene TRBJ1-2; 9 bases map to TRBD1. Unmatched junction bases numbered 7, after V lost 7 bases and J lost 6 bases. CDR1 is SGHRS, CDR2 YFSETQ, per germline. CDR3 length equals 13 residues. The CDR3 spells CASGTGGRHGYTF. The CDR3 coding sequence is TGCGCCAGCGGTACAGGGGGCCGACATGGCTACACCTTC.

This clone was found a few times. The chain carries TRBV4-3 and TRBJ2-1; TRBD2 agrees at 9 bases. Per germline, CDR1 LGHNA and CDR2 YSLEER. V lost 1 base and J lost 4; bases outside the gene matches: 8. The CDR3 extends over 17 amino acids. The CDR3 nucleotides are TGCGCCAGCAGCCAAGCCCTAGCGGGGAATGCTTACAATGAGCAGTTCTTC. Translating it yields CASSQALAGNAYNEQFF.

The rearrangement links TRBV2 to TRBJ1-1, with D perhaps TRBD1 (6 bases). Germline CDR1 is SNHLY and CDR2 is FYNNEI. CDR3 length: 13 amino acids. Trimming took off 7 bases at V and 4 bases at J, with 13 bases between the two ends. CDR3 sequence: CASTAGAGTEAFF. The CDR3 region has the DNA TGTGCCAGCACGGCAGGGGCTGGCACTGAAGCTTTCTTT.

This chain joins TRBV27 and TRBJ1-3; D may be TRBD1 (6 bases). Trimming removed 1 base at V and 4 bases at J, with 14 bases between. CDR1 and CDR2 from the germline V gene are MNHEY and SMNVEV (reference sequence). The CDR3 covers 16 residues. The CDR3 DNA reads as TGTGCCAGCAGTTTATTGGGGGGCGCGAGGGGAAACACCATATATTTT. Protein product: CASSLLGGARGNTIYF.

The rearrangement uses TRBV9 and TRBJ2-7; TRBD1 is a possible D gene (6 bases). Trimming removed 2 bases at V and 2 bases at J, with 11 bases between. Per germline, CDR1 SGDLS and CDR2 YYNGEE. The CDR3 runs 14 residues. This chain's CDR3 is CASSVGDTAYEQYF. CDR3 nucleotides: TGTGCCAGCAGCGTCGGGGACACCGCCTACGAGCAGTACTTC.

This clone was found a few times. The chain carries TRBV2 and TRBJ1-2, with D perhaps TRBD1 (6 bases). Germline CDR1 reads SNHLY; CDR2 reads FYNNEI. The CDR3 spans 15 residues. V lost 3 bases and J lost 4, with 15 bases in between. The CDR3 loop is CASSDQGPLGYGYTF. In nucleotides, the CDR3 is TGTGCCAGCAGTGACCAGGGGCCGCTAGGCTATGGCTACACCTTC.

This chain uses TRBV11-2 with TRBJ1-2, with TRBD1 matching 7 bases. Germline V gene data show CDR1 as SGHAT and CDR2 as FQNNGV. The CDR3 runs to 14 residues. V was clipped by 1 base and J by 4 bases; unmatched bases: 3. CDR3 amino acids: CASSLVGGGYGYTF. As DNA, the CDR3 is TGTGCCAGCAGCTTAGTAGGGGGCGGCTATGGCTACACCTTC.

The rearrangement uses TRBV28 and TRBJ2-7; the D is unclear. CDR3 length equals 17 residues. Germline V CDR1 and CDR2: MDHEN, SYDVKM. Trimming shortened V by 4 bases and J by 0 bases, and 19 bases separated the two germline ends. CDR3 loop: CASSSLGLRVISYEQYF. Here the CDR3 DNA reads TGTGCCAGCAGTTCCCTGGGTTTACGGGTTATCTCCTACGAGCAGTACTTC. The complete variable domain, with remaining parts taken from reference TRBV28 and TRBJ2-7, reads DVKVTQSSRYLVKRTGEKVFLECVQDMDHENMFWYRQDPGLGLRLIYFSYDVKMKEKGDIPEGYSVSREKKERFSLILESASTNQTSMYLCASSSLGLRVISYEQYFGPGTRLTVT.

The chain uses TRBV30 and TRBJ2-5; D is unclear. V gave up 0 bases and J gave up 0 bases, with 11 bases separating them. This CDR3 has 15 amino acids. Germline V gene sequence: CDR1 GTSNPN, CDR2 SVGIG (reference sequence). The CDR3 sequence: CAWSVPPIYQETQYF. The CDR3 bases are TGTGCCTGGAGTGTACCTCCCATATACCAAGAGACCCAGTACTTC.

The CDR3 sequence: CARSFLTHIGTSGRGGQETQYF. The CDR3 DNA sequence: TGTGCCAGAAGCTTCCTTACACATATCGGGACTAGCGGGAGAGGCGGCCAAGAGACCCAGTACTTC. The J gene is TRBJ2-5, the V gene TRBV7-5; the table's D call TRBD2 went unverified against the DNA. TRBV7-5 is given as a pseudogene. The CDR3 spans 22 residues.

The DNA for the CDR3 is TGTGCCAGCAGCTTAGCTAGCGGGAGAATGGCAGATACGCAGTATTTT. It yields the protein CASSLASGRMADTQYF. This rearrangement joins TRBV7-2 to TRBJ2-3, with 9 bases lining up with TRBD2. CDR1 and CDR2 (germline): SGHTA, FQGNSA. This CDR3 is 16 amino acids long. V lost 0 bases, J lost 4 bases, and 5 bases stayed unmatched.

CDR3 coding DNA: TGTGCCAGTAGTGATAGCATATTGGACTACGAGCAGTACTTC. It codes for CASSDSILDYEQYF. This chain joins TRBV19 and TRBJ2-7; no clear D gene. Germline V gene lookup returns CDR1 LNHDA and CDR2 SQIVND (reference sequence). V lost 5 bases, J lost 3 bases, and 14 bases lay in between. This CDR3 has 14 residues.

The sample holds a few counts of this clone. The genes are TRBV28 and TRBJ1-3, with 7 bases identical to TRBD1. The CDR3 has 15 residues. Germline V gene lookup returns CDR1 MDHEN and CDR2 SYDVKM. The V and J ends lost 2 bases and 1 base, in that order; junction bases with no gene match: 2. CDR3 bases: TGTGCCAGCAGTTTAGCGGACAGGTCTGGAAACACCATATATTTT. This encodes CASSLADRSGNTIYF.

The chain links TRBV6-1 to TRBJ1-2, with a tentative D call TRBD1 (5 bases). The CDR3 extends over 15 amino acids. Trimming removed 0 bases at V and 2 bases at J, with 10 bases between. The germline gives CDR1 MNHNS, CDR2 SASEGT. This CDR3 reads CASSEASRANYGYTF. CDR3 DNA sequence: TGTGCCAGCAGTGAAGCGAGCAGGGCGAACTATGGCTACACCTTC.